The entry below gives a single T cell receptor (beta chain) sequence along with its context. Its antigen is not known. The data belong to a study of liver allograft versus peripheral blood T cells. In the study overall: Transplanted-liver T cell receptor repertoires were compared with recipients' peripheral blood repertoires. The study, taken as a whole, reports: Repertoires of T cell receptors in liver allografts reportedly differed from peripheral blood repertoires.

TCRdb re-called the reads with MiXCR, one entry per CDR3 protein. The table lists 8,000 or so distinct CDR3 sequences, about a fifth of them singletons. This CDR3 has 13 amino acids. Germline V gives CDR1 KGHDR, CDR2 SFDVKD. V gave up 5 bases and J gave up 5 bases, with 9 bases separating them. This receptor was identified in a human patient who had a liver transplant. These T cells may partly come from the graft donor. The V call is TRBV24-1, the J call TRBJ1-5, with D perhaps matching TRBD1 (5 bases). CDR3 in amino acids: CATSAQGYQPQHF. CDR3 coding DNA: TGTGCCACCAGTGCGCAGGGTTATCAGCCCCAGCATTTT.